Listed below are T cell receptor beta chains from one sample, sequenced in a study of CD8 T cells in ankylosing spondylitis. TCRdb reprocessed the 5' RACE reads with MiXCR, giving one entry per CDR3 protein. The sample carries around 150,000 distinct CDR3 sequences, 18% recorded once. Sequencing was carried out using blood, either unsorted or a sorted T cell fraction (not recorded which). The receptors stem from a male donor with ankylosing spondylitis or in good health (not recorded which). CDR3s include the opening cysteine and the closing phenylalanine or tryptophan. Fields, in order: D gene, J gene, clone size, V gene, CDR3 length, CDR3 DNA, CDR3 protein. D genes are given only for firm matches. Clone size is shown for a subset of rows, as once, few, many or a class of expanded clone.

D: NA
J: TRBJ1-2
size: NA
V: TRBV6-5
length: 11
DNA: TGTGCCAGCAGTGGGGGGATCGGCTACACCTTC
CDR3: CASSGGIGYTF

D: NA
J: TRBJ1-1
size: few
V: TRBV5-1
length: 15
DNA: TGCGCCAGCAGCTTGGGGGGCGCGGAGGACACTGAAGCTTTCTTT
CDR3: CASSLGGAEDTEAFF

D: NA
J: TRBJ1-5
size: few
V: TRBV7-2
length: 15
DNA: TGTGCCAGCAGCGGGGGGGGGAGGAGCAATCAGCCCCAGCATTTT
CDR3: CASSGGGRSNQPQHF

D: NA
J: TRBJ2-1
size: NA
V: TRBV5-4
length: 12
DNA: TGTGCCAGCAGCAGGGACTCGGTTGAGCAGTTCTTC
CDR3: CASSRDSVEQFF

D: NA
J: TRBJ2-1
size: NA
V: TRBV6-1
length: 14
DNA: TGTGCCAGCACCTCTGGCGGGCGGCGGGGTGAGCAGTTCTTC
CDR3: CASTSGGRRGEQFF

D: NA
J: TRBJ2-1
size: many
V: TRBV5-1
length: 15
DNA: TGCGCCAGCGGTGAGCAGGGGTACCCAGTCAATGAGCAGTTCTTC
CDR3: CASGEQGYPVNEQFF

D: NA
J: TRBJ1-1
size: few
V: TRBV5-1
length: 15
DNA: TGCGCCAGCAGCTTGACTAGGGAGCGAACAACTGAAGCTTTCTTT
CDR3: CASSLTRERTTEAFF

D: TRBD1
J: TRBJ2-7
size: many
V: TRBV6-5
length: 15
DNA: TGTGCCAGCAGTTACTCGCGTCAGGGGGCGGGCGAGCAGTACTTC
CDR3: CASSYSRQGAGEQYF

D: NA
J: TRBJ2-3
size: NA
V: TRBV5-1
length: 15
DNA: TGCGCCAGCAGCCTCAACGGGTTCCCCACAGATACGCAGTATTTT
CDR3: CASSLNGFPTDTQYF

D: NA
J: TRBJ2-7
size: many
V: TRBV5-6
length: 13
DNA: TGTGCCAGCAGACCAGGACAGTACCACGAGCAGTACTTC
CDR3: CASRPGQYHEQYF